These 13 T cell receptor beta chains originate from one sample sequenced in a study of control samples from healthy donors and cancer patients. Data came from immunoSEQ multiplex PCR; TCRdb stores just in-frame clones and leaves some out. This table holds some 140,000 clones, approximately 96% found once. Sequencing input: blood. The receptors come from a middle-aged man in good health.

This chain connects TRBV7-9 to TRBJ1-6; D might be TRBD1 (6 bases). The CDR3 is 14 residues long. V lost 5 bases to trimming and J lost 9 bases, with 14 bases between them. CDR1 SEHNR and CDR2 FQNEAQ come from the germline V gene (reference sequence). The DNA of the CDR3 is TGTGCCAGCAGCCGCGAGGGGGAGGGTTCACCCCTCCACTTT. It translates to CASSREGEGSPLHF. Using reference TRBV7-9 and TRBJ1-6 for the parts outside the CDR3, the full variable domain is DTGVSQNPRHKITKRGQNVTFRCDPISEHNRLYWYRQTLGQGPEFLTYFQNEAQLEKSRLLSDRFSAERPKGSFSTLEIQRTEQGDSAMYLCASSREGEGSPLHFGNGTRLTVT.

This rearrangement joins TRBV6-5 to TRBJ1-2; D possibly corresponds to TRBD1 (6 bases). The CDR3 is 15 amino acids. CDR1 is MNHEY, CDR2 SVGAGI, per germline. Trimming stripped 5 bases from V and 3 bases from J, with 16 bases between. The DNA of the CDR3 is TGTGCCAGCAGTCTCGGGGGGGCCCCATACTATGGCTACACCTTC. Residues: CASSLGGAPYYGYTF.

The rearrangement links TRBV6-5 to TRBJ2-7, with TRBD1 identical over 8 bases. CDR3 length equals 15 residues. Per the germline V gene, CDR1 is MNHEY and CDR2 is SVGAGI. The J segment lost 3 bases and the V segment lost 0 bases, leaving 4 bases of the junction unmatched. CDR3 bases: TGTGCCAGCAGTTACTCAGGGACAGGTGACTACGAGCAGTACTTC. Translation: CASSYSGTGDYEQYF.

The chain carries TRBV10-2 and TRBJ2-3, with no clear D. The CDR3 spans 11 residues. V gave up 6 bases and J gave up 3 bases, with 4 bases separating them. The germline CDR1 and CDR2 sequences are WSHSY and SAAADI. The CDR3 reads CASSPTDTQYF. Here the CDR3 DNA reads TGCGCCAGCAGCCCGACAGATACGCAGTATTTT.

The chain combines TRBV13 with TRBJ2-5; TRBD1 aligns across 8 bases. The trim removed 3 bases at V and 9 bases at J, leaving 9 bases unmatched. Germline V lookup: CDR1 PRHDT, CDR2 FYEKMQ (reference sequence). The CDR3 spans 14 residues. The CDR3 nucleotides read TGTGCCAGCAGCTTCCAACAGGGGGGAAAGGCCCAGTACTTC. This sequence encodes CASSFQQGGKAQYF.

The genes are TRBV7-9 and TRBJ2-7; 7 bases fit TRBD1. V lost 4 bases and J lost 2; bases outside the gene matches: 5. This CDR3 region has 14 residues. Germline lookup yields CDR1 SEHNR and CDR2 FQNEAQ (reference sequence). CDR3 in amino acids: CASSYGTAPYEQYF. The CDR3 nucleotides read TGTGCCAGCAGCTACGGGACAGCACCCTACGAGCAGTACTTC.

The chain carries TRBV4-1 and TRBJ1-1, with a weak D call TRBD1 (6 bases). Germline assignment: CDR1 MGHRA and CDR2 YSYEKL. The CDR3 has 15 residues. The germline V and J ends were trimmed by 1 base and 2 bases, with 11 bases remaining between them. CDR3 loop: CASSQVHGTNTEAFF. The CDR3 coding sequence is TGCGCCAGCAGCCAAGTTCACGGGACAAACACTGAAGCTTTCTTT.

The rearrangement joins TRBV4-3 to TRBJ2-3, with TRBD1 as a possible D gene (6 bases). The CDR3 runs 16 residues. V was shortened by 0 bases and J by 1 base, with 11 bases between the two germline ends. Germline CDR1 and CDR2: LGHNA and YSLEER. For the CDR3, the DNA is TGCGCCAGCAGCCAAGAATGGAGACAGGGCACAGATACGCAGTATTTT. This sequence encodes CASSQEWRQGTDTQYF.

The J gene is TRBJ2-6, the V gene TRBV7-2; D tentatively reads TRBD1 or TRBD2 (7 bases each). There are 19 residues in the CDR3. V lost 5 bases and J 1 base, leaving 21 bases between the germline ends. Germline CDR1 is SGHTA and CDR2 is FQGNSA. CDR3 DNA sequence: TGTGCCAGCAGCCTCAGGGGGGGCAGTGAGTATTCTGGGGCCAACGTCCTGACTTTC. It translates to CASSLRGGSEYSGANVLTF.

This chain links TRBV6-6 with TRBJ1-1; D is ambiguous. The CDR3 length is 14 residues. Germline-derived CDR1 and CDR2 are MNHNY and SVGAGI (reference sequence). The germline V and J ends were trimmed by 2 bases and 5 bases, with 12 bases remaining between them. The CDR3 coding sequence is TGTGCCAGCAGTTACGGGCCCCCGGGAACTGAAGCTTTCTTT. Translating it yields CASSYGPPGTEAFF.

The chain combines TRBV6-5 with TRBJ1-3; D may be TRBD1 (6 bases). This CDR3 has 15 amino acids. CDR1 is MNHEY, CDR2 SVGAGI, per germline. The V gene lost 5 bases and the J gene lost 7 bases, with 18 bases spanning the gap. The CDR3 spells CASSTGLWPGNTIYF. DNA of the CDR3: TGTGCCAGCAGTACAGGGCTTTGGCCCGGGAACACCATATATTTT.

The chain combines TRBV7-3 with TRBJ1-2, with 9 bases matching TRBD1. CDR1 is SGHTA and CDR2 is FQGTGA in the germline V gene. The trim removed 5 bases at V and 1 base at J, leaving 5 bases unmatched. The CDR3 is 15 residues long. CDR3 nucleotide sequence: TGTGCCAGCAGCGCCCAGACAGGGGGTAACTATGGCTACACCTTC. This gives the protein CASSAQTGGNYGYTF.

V usage is TRBV24-1 and J usage is TRBJ2-1; a possible D gene is TRBD2 (6 bases). Germline V CDR1 and CDR2: KGHDR, SFDVKD. V dropped 5 bases and J dropped 1 base, with 8 bases sitting between them. The CDR3 is made up of 14 amino acids. CDR3 nucleotide sequence: TGTGCCACCAGTGTTGCGGGGTCCTACAATGAGCAGTTCTTC. Encoded protein: CATSVAGSYNEQFF.